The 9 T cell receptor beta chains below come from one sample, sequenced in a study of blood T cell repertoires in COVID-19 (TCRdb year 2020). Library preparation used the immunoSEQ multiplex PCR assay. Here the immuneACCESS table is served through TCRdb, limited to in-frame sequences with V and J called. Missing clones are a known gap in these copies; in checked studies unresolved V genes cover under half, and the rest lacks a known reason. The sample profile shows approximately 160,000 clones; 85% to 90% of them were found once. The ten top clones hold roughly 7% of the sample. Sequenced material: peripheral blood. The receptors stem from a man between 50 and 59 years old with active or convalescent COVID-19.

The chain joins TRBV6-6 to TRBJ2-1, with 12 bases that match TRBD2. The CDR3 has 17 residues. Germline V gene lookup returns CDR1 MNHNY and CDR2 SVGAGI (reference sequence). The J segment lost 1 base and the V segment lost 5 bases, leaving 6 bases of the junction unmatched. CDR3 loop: CASSRSSGGVSYNEQFF. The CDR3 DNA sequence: TGTGCCAGCAGTAGATCTAGCGGGGGGGTGTCCTACAATGAGCAGTTCTTC.

The CDR3 DNA sequence: TGTGCCAGCAGTGCACTCTCGGACAGGAATCTATTCTATGGCTACACCTTC. Protein sequence: CASSALSDRNLFYGYTF. This chain connects TRBV27 to TRBJ1-2, with 7 bases aligning to TRBD1. The junction had 16 bases not matched to a gene; V was cut back by 5 bases and J by 4 bases. The CDR3 is 17 residues long. Germline V gene lookup returns CDR1 MNHEY and CDR2 SMNVEV (reference sequence).

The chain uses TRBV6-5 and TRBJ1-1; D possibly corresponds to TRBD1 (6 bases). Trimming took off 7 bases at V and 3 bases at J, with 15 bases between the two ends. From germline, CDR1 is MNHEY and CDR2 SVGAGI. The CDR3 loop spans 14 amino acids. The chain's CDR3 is CASTSQGGYTEAFF. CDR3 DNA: TGTGCCAGCACCAGCCAAGGGGGATACACTGAAGCTTTCTTT.

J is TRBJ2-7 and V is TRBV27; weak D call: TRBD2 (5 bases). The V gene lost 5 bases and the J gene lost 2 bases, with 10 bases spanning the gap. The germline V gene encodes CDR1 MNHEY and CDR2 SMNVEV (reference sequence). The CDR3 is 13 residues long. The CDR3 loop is CASSLGVPYEQYF. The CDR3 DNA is TGTGCCAGCAGTCTCGGGGTTCCCTACGAGCAGTACTTC.

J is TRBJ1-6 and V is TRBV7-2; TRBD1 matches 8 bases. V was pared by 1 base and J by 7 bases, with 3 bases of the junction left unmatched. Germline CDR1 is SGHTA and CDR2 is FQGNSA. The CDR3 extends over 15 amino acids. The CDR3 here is CASSLGQGRNSPLHF. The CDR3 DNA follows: TGTGCCAGCAGCTTAGGACAGGGGAGGAATTCACCCCTCCACTTT.

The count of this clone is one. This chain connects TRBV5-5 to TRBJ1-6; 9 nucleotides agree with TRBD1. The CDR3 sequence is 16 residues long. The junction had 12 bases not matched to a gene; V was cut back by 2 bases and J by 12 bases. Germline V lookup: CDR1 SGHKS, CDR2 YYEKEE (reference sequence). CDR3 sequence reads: CASSFGRTGDSLPLHF. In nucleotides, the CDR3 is TGTGCCAGCAGCTTTGGAAGGACAGGGGACTCTTTACCCCTCCACTTT.

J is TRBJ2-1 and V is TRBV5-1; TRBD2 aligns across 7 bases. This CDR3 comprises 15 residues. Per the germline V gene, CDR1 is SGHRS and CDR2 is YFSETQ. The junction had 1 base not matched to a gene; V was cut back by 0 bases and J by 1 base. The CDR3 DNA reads TGCGCCAGCAGCTTGGTGGGGGGGTCCTACAATGAGCAGTTCTTC. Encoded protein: CASSLVGGSYNEQFF.

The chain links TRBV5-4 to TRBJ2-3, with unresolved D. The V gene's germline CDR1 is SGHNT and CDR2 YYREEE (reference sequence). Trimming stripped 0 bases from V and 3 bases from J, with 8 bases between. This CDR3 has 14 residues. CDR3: CASSLGAKTDTQYF. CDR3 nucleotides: TGTGCCAGCAGCTTGGGGGCTAAAACAGATACGCAGTATTTT.

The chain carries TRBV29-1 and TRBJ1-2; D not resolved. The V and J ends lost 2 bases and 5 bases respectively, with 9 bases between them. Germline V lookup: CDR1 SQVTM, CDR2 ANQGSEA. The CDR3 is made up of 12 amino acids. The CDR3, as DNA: TGCAGCGTTGAAAAGGGAGAGTATGGCTACACCTTC. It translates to CSVEKGEYGYTF.